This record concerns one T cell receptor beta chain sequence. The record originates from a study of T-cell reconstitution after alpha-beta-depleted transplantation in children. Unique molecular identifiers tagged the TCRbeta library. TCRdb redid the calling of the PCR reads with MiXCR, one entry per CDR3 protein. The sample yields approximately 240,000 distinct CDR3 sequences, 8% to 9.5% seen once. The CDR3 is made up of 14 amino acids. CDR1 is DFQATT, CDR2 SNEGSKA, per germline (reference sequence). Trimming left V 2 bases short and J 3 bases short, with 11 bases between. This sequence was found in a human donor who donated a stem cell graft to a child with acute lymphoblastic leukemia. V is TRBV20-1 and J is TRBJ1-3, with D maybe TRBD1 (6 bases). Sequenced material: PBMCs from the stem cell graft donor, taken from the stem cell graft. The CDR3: CSARLGGLGNTIYF. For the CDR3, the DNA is TGCAGTGCTAGACTGGGGGGCCTTGGAAACACCATATATTTT.